The T cell receptor beta chain under discussion was sequenced for a study of cytomegalovirus exposure and HLA in healthy donors. In the study overall: Of several hundred genotyped donors, around 84% clustered with self-reported Caucasian donors.

The CDR3 length is 15 residues. Germline CDR1 SEHNR, CDR2 FQNEAQ (reference sequence). Trimming pared 6 bases from V and 5 bases from J, leaving 17 bases between. This clone was observed a handful of times. PCR primers comprised 60 Vbeta and 13 Jbeta primers. Sequencing used immunoSEQ multiplex PCR; TCRdb keeps in-frame clones, though not all of them. The sample has 55,000 to 75,000 clones, roughly two thirds seen once; the top ten hold around 2.8%. The sequenced sample consisted of PBMCs. This chain links TRBV7-9 with TRBJ2-1, with a tentative D call TRBD2 (6 bases). The sequence was obtained from a man aged 25 to 40 in good health and CMV-seronegative. For the CDR3, the DNA is TGTGCCAGCAGTTCCTTGATAGCGGTTCACAATGAGCAGTTCTTC. Its protein is CASSSLIAVHNEQFF.